Each of the 8 T cell receptor beta chains below was sequenced from the same sample in a study of shared clonotypes between healthy human individuals. Terminally differentiated effector memory CD45RA+ cells were excluded by CCR7 positive selection of CD45RO-negative cells. TCRdb keeps only in-frame clones here, not all; method: immunoSEQ multiplex PCR. Of around 2,000,000 clones in the sample, approximately 94% were seen once. The specimen sequenced was naive CD8+ T cells sorted from blood. These receptors were taken from a man younger than 30 in good health.

The V and J genes are TRBV10-1 and TRBJ2-5; 7 nucleotides agree with TRBD1. V lost 8 bases, J lost 5 bases, and 11 bases stayed unmatched. The CDR3 length is 14 residues. Per the germline V gene, CDR1 is WNHNN and CDR2 is SYGVQD (reference sequence). CDR3 sequence (DNA): TGCGCCAGCTACCCGACAGGGATCGAGGAGACCCAGTACTTC. This gives the protein CASYPTGIEETQYF.

For this clone: This specimen includes other DNA sequences encoding the same CDR3. The chain has TRBV11-2 and TRBJ2-7, with D unresolved. The CDR3 totals 14 residues. Germline lookup yields CDR1 SGHAT and CDR2 FQNNGV. V lost 1 base and J 2 bases, leaving 9 bases between the germline ends. CDR3 amino acids: CASSLVGSTYEQYF. CDR3 DNA sequence: TGTGCCAGCAGCTTAGTGGGCAGCACCTACGAGCAGTACTTC.

This chain connects TRBV6-1 to TRBJ2-6; D might be TRBD1 (7 bases). This CDR3 has 19 amino acids. Germline V gene data show CDR1 as MNHNS and CDR2 as SASEGT. The ends were cut back, 2 bases at V and 0 bases at J, with 17 bases in the middle. CDR3 nucleotides: TGTGCCAGCAGTGAACGCTCTCCGGGGGACAGCTCTGGGGCCAACGTCCTGACTTTC. Translation gives CASSERSPGDSSGANVLTF.

The chain uses TRBV4-3 and TRBJ2-7; 12 bases fit TRBD2. V lost 0 bases and J lost 4; bases outside the gene matches: 7. Germline V CDR1 and CDR2: LGHNA, YSLEER. This CDR3 has 17 residues. CDR3 in amino acids: CASSQDYLTSGSYEQYF. The CDR3, as DNA: TGCGCCAGCAGCCAAGATTATTTGACTAGCGGGAGTTACGAGCAGTACTTC.

The rearrangement joins TRBV25-1 to TRBJ1-2, with a possible D match to TRBD1 (6 bases). Trimming removed 6 bases at V and 1 base at J, with 12 bases between. The CDR3 totals 14 residues. Per germline, CDR1 MGHDK and CDR2 SYGVNS. CDR3 sequence reads: CASSATGNNYGYTF. Written as DNA, the CDR3 is TGTGCCAGCAGCGCCACAGGGAATAACTATGGCTACACCTTC.

J is TRBJ1-1 and V is TRBV4-1, with TRBD1 as a possible D gene (5 bases). V lost 1 base, J lost 4 bases, and 16 bases lay in between. The CDR3 runs to 16 residues. Germline lookup yields CDR1 MGHRA and CDR2 YSYEKL. Written as DNA, the CDR3 is TGCGCCAGCAGCCAAGGGCCTGGGGGGATCGGCACTGAAGCTTTCTTT. It codes for CASSQGPGGIGTEAFF.

V usage is TRBV9 and J usage is TRBJ2-7; D might be TRBD2 (7 bases). The CDR3 is 15 amino acids. Trimming pared 3 bases from V and 0 bases from J, leaving 13 bases between. CDR1 is SGDLS, CDR2 YYNGEE, per germline. The CDR3 DNA follows: TGTGCCAGCAGCGAGGGGGGGTCGAGCTCCTACGAGCAGTACTTC. It translates to CASSEGGSSSYEQYF.

This clone was recorded once. The same CDR3 arises from other DNA sequences in this sample as well. V is TRBV7-9 and J is TRBJ2-7, with D hard to call. V lost 3 bases and J lost 3, with 6 bases in between. Germline values: CDR1 SEHNR, CDR2 FQNEAQ (reference sequence). The CDR3 runs to 12 residues. CDR3 sequence: CASSFTSYEQYF. The CDR3 bases are TGTGCCAGCAGCTTTACGAGCTACGAGCAGTACTTC.